This TCR beta chain originates from a study of OX40 agonist ivuxolimab in advanced cancers. About the research overall: Aged about 23 to 90 with a mean of approximately 60 years, they were approximately 79% male. Patients achieving partial responses numbered three: one hepatocellular carcinoma case and two cutaneous melanoma cases.

The study, taken as a whole, reports: CD8+ T cells showed, on average, more clonal expansion than CD4+ cells.

Points on this clone: Its antigen is unidentified.

Generated by immunoSEQ multiplex PCR, the TCRdb table keeps only in-frame clones and is missing some. Of about 80,000 clones listed, approximately 85% were seen once; the top ten hold 20% to 25%. This sample comprised CD4+ or CD8+ T cells sorted from blood, obtained in a trial of the OX40 agonist ivuxolimab. The clonotype comes from an adult with an advanced solid tumor such as melanoma, head and neck, liver or kidney cancer.

CDR3 sequence (DNA): TGTGCCAGCAGGCCCGGGACAGGAGCCTACGAGCAGTACTTC. It is translated as CASRPGTGAYEQYF. The chain links TRBV7-9 to TRBJ2-7; TRBD1 matches 8 bases. V gave up 6 bases and J gave up 2 bases; unmatched junction bases: 6. The germline V gene encodes CDR1 SEHNR and CDR2 FQNEAQ (reference sequence). The length of the CDR3 is 14 residues.